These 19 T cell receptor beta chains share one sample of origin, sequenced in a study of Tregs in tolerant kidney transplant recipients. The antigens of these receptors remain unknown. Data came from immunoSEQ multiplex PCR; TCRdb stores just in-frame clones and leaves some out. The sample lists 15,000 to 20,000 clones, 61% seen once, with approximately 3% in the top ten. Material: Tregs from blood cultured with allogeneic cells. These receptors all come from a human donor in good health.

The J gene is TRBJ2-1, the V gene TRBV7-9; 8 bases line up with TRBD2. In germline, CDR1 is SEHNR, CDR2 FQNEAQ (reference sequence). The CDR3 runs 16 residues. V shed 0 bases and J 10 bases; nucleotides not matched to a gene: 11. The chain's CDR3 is CASSLALSGGLGEQFF. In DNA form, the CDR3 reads TGTGCCAGCAGCTTAGCGCTGAGCGGGGGTTTAGGAGAGCAGTTCTTC.

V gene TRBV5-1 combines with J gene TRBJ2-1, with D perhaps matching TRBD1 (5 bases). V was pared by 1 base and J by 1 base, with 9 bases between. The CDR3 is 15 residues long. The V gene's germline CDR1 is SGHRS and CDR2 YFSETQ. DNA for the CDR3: TGCGCCAGCAGCTTGTTGGCAGGGTCCTACAATGAGCAGTTCTTC. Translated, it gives CASSLLAGSYNEQFF.

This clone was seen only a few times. This CDR3 reads CASSPSGNTEAFF. In DNA, the CDR3 is TGTGCCAGCTCACCCTCCGGGAACACTGAAGCTTTCTTT. V and J are TRBV18 and TRBJ1-1, with no clear D. Germline assignment: CDR1 KGHSH and CDR2 LQKENI. The CDR3 sequence is 13 residues long. Trimming took off 3 bases at V and 1 base at J, with 6 bases between the two ends.

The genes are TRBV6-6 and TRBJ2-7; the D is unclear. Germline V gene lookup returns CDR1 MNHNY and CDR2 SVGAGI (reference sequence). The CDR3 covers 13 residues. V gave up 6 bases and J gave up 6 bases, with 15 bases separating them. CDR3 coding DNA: TGTGCCAGCAGGCGTTCGGGCGGTGGCGAGCAGTACTTC. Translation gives CASRRSGGGEQYF.

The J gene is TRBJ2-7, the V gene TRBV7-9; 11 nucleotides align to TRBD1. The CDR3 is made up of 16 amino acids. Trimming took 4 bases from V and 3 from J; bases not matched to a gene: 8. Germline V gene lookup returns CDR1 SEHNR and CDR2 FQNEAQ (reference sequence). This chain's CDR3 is CASSSPGQGVIYEQYF. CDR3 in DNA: TGTGCCAGCAGCTCCCCGGGACAGGGGGTCATCTACGAGCAGTACTTC. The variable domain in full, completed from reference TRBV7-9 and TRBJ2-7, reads DTGVSQNPRHKITKRGQNVTFRCDPISEHNRLYWYRQTLGQGPEFLTYFQNEAQLEKSRLLSDRFSAERPKGSFSTLEIQRTEQGDSAMYLCASSSPGQGVIYEQYFGPGTRLTVT.

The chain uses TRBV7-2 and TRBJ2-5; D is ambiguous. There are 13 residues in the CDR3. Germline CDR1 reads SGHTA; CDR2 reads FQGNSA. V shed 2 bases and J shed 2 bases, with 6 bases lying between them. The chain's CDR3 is CASSLLGQETQYF. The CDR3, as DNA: TGTGCCAGCAGCTTACTCGGGCAAGAGACCCAGTACTTC.

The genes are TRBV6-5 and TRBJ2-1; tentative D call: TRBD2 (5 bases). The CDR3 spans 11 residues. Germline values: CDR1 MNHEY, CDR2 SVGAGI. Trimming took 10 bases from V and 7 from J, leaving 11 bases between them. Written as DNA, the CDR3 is TGTGCCACCCACCGACTAAATGAGCAGTTCTTC. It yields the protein CATHRLNEQFF.

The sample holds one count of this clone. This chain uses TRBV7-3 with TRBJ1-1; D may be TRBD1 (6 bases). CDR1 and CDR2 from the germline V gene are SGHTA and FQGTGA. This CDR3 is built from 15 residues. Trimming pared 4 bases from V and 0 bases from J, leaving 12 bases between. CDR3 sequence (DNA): TGTGCCAGCAGCTCCCAGGGGACAATGAACACTGAAGCTTTCTTT. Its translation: CASSSQGTMNTEAFF.

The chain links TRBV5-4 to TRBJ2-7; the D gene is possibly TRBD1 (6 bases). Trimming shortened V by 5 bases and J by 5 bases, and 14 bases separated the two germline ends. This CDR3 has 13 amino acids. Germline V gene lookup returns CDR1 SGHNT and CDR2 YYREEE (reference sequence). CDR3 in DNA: TGTGCCAGCAGACGTACAGGGTCCAACGAGCAGTACTTC. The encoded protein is CASRRTGSNEQYF.

The CDR3 is CASGRNYGYTF. DNA of the CDR3: TGTGCCAGCGGAAGAAACTATGGCTACACCTTC. The rearrangement uses TRBV6-5 and TRBJ1-2; D unclear. Germline CDR1 and CDR2: MNHEY and SVGAGI. V was shortened by 8 bases and J by 2 bases, with 6 bases between the two germline ends. The length of the CDR3 is 11 residues.

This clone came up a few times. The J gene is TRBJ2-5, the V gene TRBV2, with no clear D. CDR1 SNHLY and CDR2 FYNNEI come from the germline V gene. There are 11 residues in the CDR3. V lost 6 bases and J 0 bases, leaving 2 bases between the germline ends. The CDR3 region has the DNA TGTGCCAGCAGCTACCAAGAGACCCAGTACTTC. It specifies CASSYQETQYF. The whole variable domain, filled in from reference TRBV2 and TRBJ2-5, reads EPEVTQTPSHQVTQMGQEVILRCVPISNHLYFYWYRQILGQKVEFLVSFYNNEISEKSEIFDDQFSVERPDGSNFTLKIRSTKLEDSAMYFCASSYQETQYFGPGTRLLVL.

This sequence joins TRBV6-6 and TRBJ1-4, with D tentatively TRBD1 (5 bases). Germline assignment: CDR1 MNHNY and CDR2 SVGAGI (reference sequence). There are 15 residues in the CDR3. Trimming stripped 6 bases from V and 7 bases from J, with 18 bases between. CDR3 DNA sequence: TGTGCCAGCAGCCAACAAGGGACCTGGAGTGAAAAACTGTTTTTT. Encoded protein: CASSQQGTWSEKLFF.

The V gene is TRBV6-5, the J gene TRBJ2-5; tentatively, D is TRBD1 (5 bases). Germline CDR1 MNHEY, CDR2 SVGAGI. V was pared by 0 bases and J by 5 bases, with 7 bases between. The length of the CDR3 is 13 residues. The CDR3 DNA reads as TGTGCCAGCAGTTACTCAGGGGTGGAGACCCAGTACTTC. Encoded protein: CASSYSGVETQYF.

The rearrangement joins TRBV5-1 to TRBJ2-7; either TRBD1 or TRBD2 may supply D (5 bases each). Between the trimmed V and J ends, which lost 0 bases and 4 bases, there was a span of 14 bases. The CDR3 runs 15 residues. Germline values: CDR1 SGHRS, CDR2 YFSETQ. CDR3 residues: CASSLGPPGPYEQYF. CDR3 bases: TGCGCCAGCAGCTTGGGGCCACCGGGACCTTACGAGCAGTACTTC.

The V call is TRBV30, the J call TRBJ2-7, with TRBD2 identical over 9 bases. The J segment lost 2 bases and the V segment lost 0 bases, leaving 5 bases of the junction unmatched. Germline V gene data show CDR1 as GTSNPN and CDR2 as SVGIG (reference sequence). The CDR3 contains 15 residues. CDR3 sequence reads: CAWSVTLAGTYEQYF. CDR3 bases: TGTGCCTGGAGTGTAACCCTAGCGGGAACCTACGAGCAGTACTTC.

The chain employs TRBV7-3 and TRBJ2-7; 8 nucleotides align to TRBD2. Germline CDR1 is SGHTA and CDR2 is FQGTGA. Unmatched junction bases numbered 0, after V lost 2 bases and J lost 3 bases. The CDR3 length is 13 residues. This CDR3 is CASSLAGGYEQYF. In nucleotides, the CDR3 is TGTGCCAGCAGCTTAGCGGGAGGCTACGAGCAGTACTTC.

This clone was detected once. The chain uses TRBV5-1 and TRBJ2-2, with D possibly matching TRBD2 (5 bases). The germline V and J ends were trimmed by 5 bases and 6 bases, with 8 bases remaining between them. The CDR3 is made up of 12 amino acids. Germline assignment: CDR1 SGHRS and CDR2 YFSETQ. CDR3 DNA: TGCGCCAGCAGGGGGAGTCCCGGGGAGCTGTTTTTT. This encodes CASRGSPGELFF. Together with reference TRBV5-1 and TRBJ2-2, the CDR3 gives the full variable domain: KAGVTQTPRYLIKTRGQQVTLSCSPISGHRSVSWYQQTPGQGLQFLFEYFSETQRNKGNFPGRFSGRQFSNSRSEMNVSTLELGDSALYLCASRGSPGELFFGEGSRLTVL.

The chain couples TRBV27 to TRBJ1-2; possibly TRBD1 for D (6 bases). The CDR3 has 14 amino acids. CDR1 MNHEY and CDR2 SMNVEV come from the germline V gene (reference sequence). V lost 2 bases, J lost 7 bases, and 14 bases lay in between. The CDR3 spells CASSLNRDNGGYTF. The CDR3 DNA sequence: TGTGCCAGCAGTTTAAACCGGGACAATGGTGGCTACACCTTC.

CDR3 DNA sequence: TGTGCCAGCAGAAAGGGTTTATCCGATACGCAGTATTTT. This sequence encodes CASRKGLSDTQYF. The chain has TRBV6-1 and TRBJ2-3; no clear D gene. The CDR3 covers 13 residues. The germline CDR1 and CDR2 sequences are MNHNS and SASEGT. V gave up 6 bases and J gave up 6 bases, with 13 bases separating them.